This T cell receptor beta chain originates from a study of post-analysis software for immune sequencing data (dated by TCRdb to 2015 to 2017). With respect to the entire study: Recorded disease courses included relapsing-remitting, secondary progressive and progressive-relapsing multiple sclerosis, with some patients lacking subtype annotation. The patient repertoires were compared against around 11 previously published healthy control repertoires obtained from donors aged about 6 to 25 years. A subset of samples was prepared in parallel using single-end sample barcoding, then pooled and co-amplified after Illumina adapter ligation.

The paper as a whole reports these results and caveats: Significantly higher frequencies in patients than in controls were found for roughly 5 TRBV segments, including TRBV5-6, TRBV5-1 and TRBV20-1. Direct clustering with F measure showed strong co-clustering of samples prepared in the same batch, prompting a batch-effect correction. Multiple sclerosis patients had significantly lower normalized Chao1 diversity than controls, a result that suggests substantial peripheral T-cell clonal expansion. The multiple sclerosis patient group was slightly younger than the control group.

Of note for this clonotype: This receptor's antigen is unknown. Base-call qualities are not available, and no considerably larger clone is one nucleotide away.

Libraries were built with PCR. Sequencing relied on an Illumina HiSeq 2500. To reduce PCR and sequencing biases, unique molecular identifiers were built into the TCR beta cDNA libraries. Approximately 500,000 cDNA molecules were obtained per 1 to 10 million input T cells, so each molecule approximated one T cell. The same protocol used for the earlier healthy control dataset was applied to prepare and sequence the patient libraries. Samples belonging to the same batch were prepared together, multiplexed and sequenced on a shared HiSeq lane. As for the authors' bioinformatics: Raw barcoded reads were processed with MIGEC, and single-read molecular identifier groups were discarded before consensus assembly and CDR3 extraction. VDJtools was used for post-analysis of the clonotype tables, with diversity normalized by down-sampling every dataset to the smallest sample size. In repertoire overlap clustering, CDR3 amino acid sequences, but not nucleotide sequences, were matched to correct batch-related cross-sample contamination. In TCRdb, the public reads were trimmed at Q25 with fastp and aligned with MiXCR, with productive beta chains retained. Each CDR3 protein gets just one entry, which takes the most common genes and DNA from the rows behind it. Here the V and J calls rest on TCRdb's processing, not on the authors' analysis. This sample comprises about half a million distinct CDR3 sequences, 45% of them detected only once. Together, the top ten hold 9% to 14% of the sample.

From V the trimming removes 3 bases and from J it removes 2 bases, while the gene matches leave 6 bases of the junction unaccounted for. Sequences SGHTA (CDR1) and FQGNSA (CDR2) are obtained from the germline V gene. Counted from cysteine to phenylalanine, this CDR3 has 15 amino acids. The read is trimmed to its CDR3 DNA, 45 bases read in frame from base 1. To demonstrate the VDJtools post-analysis software, the study profiled TCR beta repertoires from the peripheral blood of about 13 young patients with multiple sclerosis. The multiple sclerosis patients were children and adolescents between roughly 6 and 16 years of age.

The TCR comes from a girl aged 5 to 17 with multiple sclerosis. The sequencing sample was made of blood. The chain employs TRBV7-2 and TRBJ2-7; TRBD2 agrees with 8 junctional bases. The CDR3 protein sequence reads: CASSFTSGPPYEQYF. The DNA sequence is given as TGTGCCAGCAGCTTTACTAGCGGTCCCCCCTACGAGCAGTACTTC.